The sequence of this TCR beta chain was determined in a study of blood T cell repertoires in COVID-19. Assay: immunoSEQ multiplex PCR; the TCRdb copy retains only in-frame clones and omits some. The sample consists of 150,000 to 200,000 clones, over 65% of them appearing once. V was shortened by 3 bases and J by 4 bases, with 10 bases between the two germline ends. The CDR3 is 14 residues long. The V gene's germline CDR1 is MDHEN and CDR2 SYDVKM. In assigning cohorts, the study relied on participant-reported clinical history. The V and J genes are TRBV28 and TRBJ1-3; possible D gene TRBD1, 5 bases. This TCR was sampled from a woman aged 45-65 years who had recovered from COVID-19. The sequenced sample was PBMCs or T cells enriched from blood (not recorded which). DNA of the CDR3: TGTGCCAGCAGTTTTTCCGGGGGGGGAAACACCATATATTTT. This gives the protein CASSFSGGGNTIYF. The variable domain in full, with the rest retrieved from reference TRBV28 and TRBJ1-3, is DVKVTQSSRYLVKRTGEKVFLECVQDMDHENMFWYRQDPGLGLRLIYFSYDVKMKEKGDIPEGYSVSREKKERFSLILESASTNQTSMYLCASSFSGGGNTIYFGEGSWLTVV.